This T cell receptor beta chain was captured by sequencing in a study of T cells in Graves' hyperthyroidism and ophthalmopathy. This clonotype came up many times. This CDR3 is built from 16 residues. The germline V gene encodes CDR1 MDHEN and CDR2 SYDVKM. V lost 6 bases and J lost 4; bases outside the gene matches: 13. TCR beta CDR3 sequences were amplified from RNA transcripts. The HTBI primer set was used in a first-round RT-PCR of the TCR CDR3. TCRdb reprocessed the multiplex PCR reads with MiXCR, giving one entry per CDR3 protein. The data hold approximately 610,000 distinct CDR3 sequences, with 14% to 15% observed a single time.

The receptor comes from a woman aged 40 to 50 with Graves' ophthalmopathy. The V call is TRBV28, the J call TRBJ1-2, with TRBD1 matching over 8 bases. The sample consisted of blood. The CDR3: CASRSPIRGPGYGYTF. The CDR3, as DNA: TGTGCCAGCAGATCTCCGATCAGGGGGCCCGGCTATGGCTACACCTTC.